A selection of T cell receptor beta chains follows, all from one sample in a study of blood T cell repertoires in COVID-19. Clones were read by immunoSEQ multiplex PCR, and TCRdb kept only the in-frame ones, dropping some. The sample lists 40,000 to 45,000 clones, less than 70% occurring once. Sequencing was carried out using peripheral blood. The source is a man older than 75 with acute or convalescent COVID-19. The CDR3 runs from the conserved cysteine through the conserved F or W. Each record gives: CDR3 length, V gene, CDR3 protein.

13 TRBV4-1 CASTQGHPGEQYF
16 TRBV15 CATSRDLESSGYEQYF
17 TRBV30 CAWTQGLAGGGGETQYF
14 TRBV29-1 CSVVTDRPSGEAFF
15 TRBV7-8 CASSLGPPGGPEAFF
14 TRBV11-2 CASSPGLATDTQYF
17 TRBV7-9 CASSLGAPGQLGSEAFF
13 TRBV5-8 CASSLERGETQYF
15 TRBV4-2 CASSQGARSQGKLFF
17 TRBV7-8 CASSPGTGDSVHQPQHF
17 TRBV6-1 CASSENGLSSRGNTIYF
14 TRBV5-1 CASSQDRANSPLHF
15 TRBV5-1 CASSHSGIYTDTQYF
16 TRBV30 CAWSRGDAATNEKLFF